The rows below give T cell receptor beta chains drawn from one sample of a study of neoadjuvant anti-PD-1 for oral cavity cancer. Data came from immunoSEQ multiplex PCR; TCRdb stores just in-frame clones and leaves some out. This sample yields some 6,900 clones, of which roughly 70% are seen a single time; around 3.1% belongs to the top ten. The specimen was PBMCs, collected before nivolumab (anti-PD-1) treatment. The receptors shown here come from a person aged 35 to 85 with oral cavity squamous cell carcinoma. CDR3s include the opening cysteine and the closing phenylalanine or tryptophan. Each record gives: D gene, J gene, V gene, clone size, CDR3 protein, CDR3 DNA. A D gene is named only where the DNA matches it firmly. Clone size is not always given. Where it is, it says once, few, many or a class for expanded clones.

d_gene: .
j_gene: TRBJ1-1
v_gene: TRBV7-2
abundance: .
CDR3aa: CASSLEPGMNTEAFF
CDR3nt: TGTGCCAGCAGCTTAGAGCCCGGAATGAACACTGAAGCTTTCTTT

d_gene: .
j_gene: TRBJ2-7
v_gene: TRBV19
abundance: .
CDR3aa: CASSPQGFGYEQYF
CDR3nt: TGTGCCAGTAGTCCGCAGGGGTTTGGTTACGAGCAGTACTTC

d_gene: .
j_gene: TRBJ1-6
v_gene: TRBV2
abundance: .
CDR3aa: CASTGGSRGYNSPLHF
CDR3nt: TGTGCCAGCACGGGCGGGTCAAGGGGATATAATTCACCCCTCCACTTT

d_gene: .
j_gene: TRBJ1-2
v_gene: TRBV30
abundance: few
CDR3aa: CAWAFQWAQDGYTF
CDR3nt: TGTGCCTGGGCGTTCCAGTGGGCGCAAGATGGCTACACCTTC

d_gene: .
j_gene: TRBJ1-4
v_gene: TRBV6-5
abundance: .
CDR3aa: CASSYGATNEKLFF
CDR3nt: TGTGCCAGCAGTTACGGTGCAACTAATGAAAAACTGTTTTTT

d_gene: .
j_gene: TRBJ1-5
v_gene: TRBV28
abundance: .
CDR3aa: CASRIRQSYSNQPQHF
CDR3nt: TGTGCCAGCAGGATCAGGCAATCGTATAGCAATCAGCCCCAGCATTTT

d_gene: TRBD2
j_gene: TRBJ2-3
v_gene: TRBV4-1
abundance: .
CDR3aa: CASSQGIAGGGDTQYF
CDR3nt: TGCGCCAGCAGCCAAGGAATAGCGGGGGGGGGAGATACGCAGTATTTT

d_gene: .
j_gene: TRBJ2-3
v_gene: TRBV29-1
abundance: .
CDR3aa: CSVGPDGTDTQYF
CDR3nt: TGCAGCGTTGGACCCGATGGTACAGATACGCAGTATTTT

d_gene: .
j_gene: TRBJ2-3
v_gene: TRBV9
abundance: .
CDR3aa: CASSTTSNTQYF
CDR3nt: TGTGCCAGCAGCACAACTAGTAATACGCAGTATTTT

d_gene: .
j_gene: TRBJ1-3
v_gene: TRBV2
abundance: .
CDR3aa: CASSGVHSSGNTIYF
CDR3nt: TGTGCCAGCAGTGGAGTGCACAGCTCTGGAAACACCATATATTTT

d_gene: TRBD1
j_gene: TRBJ2-3
v_gene: TRBV6-9
abundance: .
CDR3aa: CASSQTPTIGDRADTDTQYF
CDR3nt: TGTGCCAGCAGTCAAACCCCTACAATCGGGGACAGGGCGGACACAGATACGCAGTATTTT

d_gene: .
j_gene: TRBJ1-5
v_gene: TRBV2
abundance: .
CDR3aa: CASSPLVTNSNQPQHF
CDR3nt: TGTGCCAGCAGTCCCCTGGTTACAAATAGCAATCAGCCCCAGCATTTT

d_gene: .
j_gene: TRBJ1-5
v_gene: TRBV2
abundance: .
CDR3aa: CASHGEGQPQHF
CDR3nt: TGTGCCAGCCATGGGGAGGGCCAGCCCCAGCATTTT

d_gene: TRBD1
j_gene: TRBJ2-5
v_gene: TRBV7-2
abundance: once
CDR3aa: CASTLTGERETQYF
CDR3nt: TGTGCCAGCACCTTGACAGGGGAGAGAGAGACCCAGTACTTC